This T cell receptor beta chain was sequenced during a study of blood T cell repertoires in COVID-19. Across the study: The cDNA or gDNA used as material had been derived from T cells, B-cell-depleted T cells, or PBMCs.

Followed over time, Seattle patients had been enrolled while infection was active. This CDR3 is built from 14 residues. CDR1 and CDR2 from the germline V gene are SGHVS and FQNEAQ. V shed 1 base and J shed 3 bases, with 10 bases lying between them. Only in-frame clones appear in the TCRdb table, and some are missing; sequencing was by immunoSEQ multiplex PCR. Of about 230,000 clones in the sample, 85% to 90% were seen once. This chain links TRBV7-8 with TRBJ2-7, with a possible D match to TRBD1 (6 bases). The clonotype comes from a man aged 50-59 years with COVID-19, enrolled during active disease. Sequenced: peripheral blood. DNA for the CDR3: TGTGCCAGCAGCTTAGTTCCGGGACACTACGAGCAGTACTTC. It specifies CASSLVPGHYEQYF.